These 13 T cell receptor beta chains originate from one sample sequenced in a study of cytomegalovirus exposure and HLA in healthy donors. The study ran its PCR with 60 Vbeta and 13 Jbeta primers. Produced via immunoSEQ multiplex PCR; TCRdb's table is partial and in-frame only. The table records a few hundred thousand clones, around 85% of them present only once. The sequenced material came from PBMCs. These receptors were obtained from a girl aged 2 to 10 in good health and CMV-seronegative.

This chain uses TRBV29-1 with TRBJ2-3, with D hard to call. V lost 3 bases and J 1 base, leaving 11 bases between the germline ends. The CDR3 is 14 residues long. From germline, CDR1 is SQVTM and CDR2 ANQGSEA. CDR3 DNA sequence: TGCAGCGTTGAGGGTAGCAGACGCACAGATACGCAGTATTTT. Protein product: CSVEGSRRTDTQYF.

This clone was picked up a small number of times. V gene TRBV7-9 combines with J gene TRBJ2-7; TRBD1 matches 9 bases. The CDR3 has 14 residues. J was trimmed by 4 bases and V by 3 bases; bases with no gene match: 4. The germline V gene has CDR1 SEHNR and CDR2 FQNEAQ (reference sequence). CDR3 sequence: CASSFRTGDYEQYF. CDR3 in DNA: TGTGCCAGCAGCTTTCGGACAGGGGATTACGAGCAGTACTTC.

The V call is TRBV7-8, the J call TRBJ2-2, with 7 nucleotides matching TRBD1. From germline, CDR1 is SGHVS and CDR2 FQNEAQ. Trimming removed 3 bases from V and 0 bases from J; junction bases left unmatched: 10. The CDR3 is made up of 18 amino acids. CDR3 protein: CASSLVPGQSTNTGELFF. The CDR3 nucleotides are TGTGCCAGCAGCTTGGTCCCGGGACAGAGCACGAACACCGGGGAGCTGTTTTTT.

The chain combines TRBV11-2 with TRBJ2-7; D is uncertain. Germline-derived CDR1 and CDR2 are SGHAT and FQNNGV. V lost 5 bases to trimming and J lost 6 bases, with 11 bases between them. The CDR3 has 12 residues. The DNA for the CDR3 is TGTGCCAGCAGCCGTATACTGCCCGAGCAGTACTTC. This codes for CASSRILPEQYF.

The chain combines TRBV4-2 with TRBJ2-5, with D perhaps matching TRBD1 (6 bases). The DNA end lines up better with TRBJ2-7; the J call may be wrong. The CDR3 contains 17 residues. Germline lookup yields CDR1 LGHNA and CDR2 YNFKEQ. In nucleotides, the CDR3 is TGTGCCAGCAGCCAAGGGCTTCAAGGGGACACCCACTACGAGCAGTACTTC. It translates to CASSQGLQGDTHYEQYF.

V gene TRBV4-2 combines with J gene TRBJ2-3; the D gene is possibly TRBD2 (5 bases). From germline, CDR1 is LGHNA and CDR2 YNFKEQ. V shed 0 bases and J shed 1 base, with 14 bases lying between them. There are 17 residues in the CDR3. In DNA, the CDR3 is TGTGCCAGCAGCCAAGAGACCCTGACGGAGGGCACAGATACGCAGTATTTT. Translating it yields CASSQETLTEGTDTQYF.

This clone was recorded only once. V and J are TRBV6-1 and TRBJ2-6, with a tentative D call TRBD2 (6 bases). Trimming removed 7 bases at V and 1 base at J, with 11 bases between. The V gene's germline CDR1 is MNHNS and CDR2 SASEGT. The CDR3 is 15 amino acids. The CDR3 DNA sequence: TGTGCCAGCACCACGGAGGGTTCTGGGGCCAACGTCCTGACTTTC. It yields the protein CASTTEGSGANVLTF.

This sequence joins TRBV11-2 and TRBJ2-3; the match to TRBD2 covers 14 bases. Trimming took 4 bases from V and 6 from J; bases not matched to a gene: 6. The CDR3 consists of 16 residues. The V gene's germline CDR1 is SGHAT and CDR2 FQNNGV. The CDR3 reads CASSSTSGRVGDTQYF. Here the CDR3 DNA reads TGTGCCAGCAGCTCGACTAGCGGGAGGGTTGGTGATACGCAGTATTTT.

The V call is TRBV25-1, the J call TRBJ2-7, with unresolved D. The CDR3 is made up of 11 amino acids. Germline CDR1 is MGHDK and CDR2 is SYGVNS. V dropped 3 bases and J dropped 9 bases, with 9 bases sitting between them. CDR3: CASSEPGGQYF. CDR3 coding DNA: TGTGCCAGCAGTGAGCCCGGTGGGCAGTACTTC.

This sequence joins TRBV13 and TRBJ1-4; the D is unclear. V lost 5 bases and J lost 4, with 14 bases in between. Germline V gene sequence: CDR1 PRHDT, CDR2 FYEKMQ (reference sequence). The CDR3 is 15 amino acids. The CDR3 region is CASSARAGSNEKLFF. The CDR3 nucleotides are TGTGCCAGCAGCGCCCGGGCGGGTAGTAATGAAAAACTGTTTTTT. The entire variable domain, with the rest obtained from reference TRBV13 and TRBJ1-4, is as follows: AAGVIQSPRHLIKEKRETATLKCYPIPRHDTVYWYQQGPGQDPQFLISFYEKMQSDKGSIPDRFSAQQFSDYHSELNMSSLELGDSALYFCASSARAGSNEKLFFGSGTQLSVL.

This chain links TRBV21-1 with TRBJ1-5. TRBV21-1 is tagged as a pseudogene. The CDR3 length is 13 residues. The DNA for the CDR3 is TGTGAAACATCCGCCTACGGGGATCAGCCCCAGCATTTT. It specifies CETSAYGDQPQHF.

The V and J genes are TRBV28 and TRBJ2-6; weak D call: TRBD1 (6 bases). The CDR3 is 14 amino acids. Germline-derived CDR1 and CDR2 are MDHEN and SYDVKM. Trimming removed 4 bases from V and 2 bases from J, with 6 bases in between. CDR3 protein: CASSSGAGANVLTF. In DNA, the CDR3 is TGTGCCAGCAGTTCAGGGGCTGGGGCCAACGTCCTGACTTTC.

The chain has TRBV30 and TRBJ2-3, with TRBD2 matching 9 bases. V shed 4 bases and J 4 bases; nucleotides not matched to a gene: 6. Looked up from germline, CDR1 is GTSNPN and CDR2 is SVGIG (reference sequence). The CDR3 covers 14 residues. CDR3 loop: CAWTMTSGADTQYF. The DNA for the CDR3 is TGTGCCTGGACTATGACTAGCGGCGCAGATACGCAGTATTTT.